Each of the 13 T cell receptor beta chains below was sequenced from the same sample in a study of CD8 T cells in Susac syndrome. An input of about 0.5 to 1 ug of RNA was subjected to reverse transcription using random hexamers. TCRdb recomputed calls from the immunoSEQ multiplex PCR reads with MiXCR, one row per CDR3 protein. The sample includes tens of thousands of distinct CDR3 sequences, roughly 91% seen only once; the top ten take about 0.52%. Sequences were obtained from CD4+ T cells from PBMCs. The source of these receptors is a human donor with Susac syndrome.

This clonotype was detected only once. The chain couples TRBV19 to TRBJ1-2; the D is unclear. The CDR3 covers 12 residues. V shed 5 bases and J shed 5 bases, with 9 bases lying between them. The germline V gene has CDR1 LNHDA and CDR2 SQIVND (reference sequence). The CDR3 sequence is CASSAQRYGYTF. CDR3 nucleotide sequence: TGTGCCAGTAGTGCTCAGAGGTATGGCTACACCTTC.

The chain has TRBV12-3 or TRBV12-4 and TRBJ2-3; no reliable D call. The CDR3 has 16 amino acids. Trimming pared 2 bases from V and 7 bases from J, leaving 19 bases between. This CDR3 is CASSLRPGPEVNTQYF. The CDR3 nucleotides are TGTGCCAGCAGTTTAAGACCGGGCCCCGAGGTAAATACGCAGTATTTT.

This clonotype was counted once. V usage is TRBV20-1 and J usage is TRBJ2-4; no clear D. The ends were cut back, 0 bases at V and 6 bases at J, with 6 bases in the middle. CDR1 is DFQATT, CDR2 SNEGSKA, per germline (reference sequence). The CDR3 is 12 amino acids. The CDR3 sequence is CSAREGGNIQYF. Here the CDR3 DNA reads TGCAGTGCTAGAGAGGGTGGAAACATTCAGTACTTC.

This chain uses TRBV30 with TRBJ1-1; perhaps TRBD1 as D (6 bases). Germline CDR1 and CDR2: GTSNPN and SVGIG (reference sequence). Trimming left V 2 bases short and J 7 bases short, with 8 bases between. This CDR3 spans 11 amino acids. This CDR3 is CAWSQDSEAFF. CDR3 nucleotides: TGTGCCTGGAGTCAGGACAGTGAAGCTTTCTTT.

The gene calls are TRBV7-2 and TRBJ2-3; 10 bases match TRBD2. This CDR3 is 16 amino acids long. From germline, CDR1 is SGHTA and CDR2 FQGNSA. V gave up 1 base and J gave up 5 bases; unmatched junction bases: 6. The CDR3 is CASSLGASGGGDTQYF. The CDR3 DNA reads TGTGCCAGCAGCTTAGGGGCTAGCGGGGGAGGAGATACGCAGTATTTT.

The chain is built from TRBV19 and TRBJ2-6; 8 bases align to TRBD1. Trimming took 9 bases from V and 4 from J; bases not matched to a gene: 8. In germline, CDR1 is LNHDA, CDR2 SQIVND (reference sequence). CDR3 length equals 15 residues. The CDR3 loop reads CASLVRGHGANVLTF. For the CDR3, the DNA is TGTGCCAGCCTTGTCAGGGGGCACGGGGCCAACGTCCTGACTTTC. Variable domain in full (rest from reference TRBV19 and TRBJ2-6): DGGITQSPKYLFRKEGQNVTLSCEQNLNHDAMYWYRQDPGQGLRLIYYSQIVNDFQKGDIAEGYSVSREKKESFPLTVTSAQKNPTAFYLCASLVRGHGANVLTFGAGSRLTVL.

J is TRBJ2-3 and V is TRBV20-1; D not resolved. There are 13 residues in the CDR3. Germline lookup yields CDR1 DFQATT and CDR2 SNEGSKA (reference sequence). Trimming shortened V by 3 bases and J by 3 bases, and 10 bases separated the two germline ends. CDR3 protein: CSASPPATDTQYF. Written as DNA, the CDR3 is TGCAGTGCTAGCCCCCCCGCTACAGATACGCAGTATTTT.

This clonotype appeared a single time. The chain employs TRBV6-1 and TRBJ2-3, with D uncertain. CDR3 size: 16 residues. Trimming removed 1 base at V and 0 bases at J, with 11 bases between. Germline V gene sequence: CDR1 MNHNS, CDR2 SASEGT. The CDR3: CASSEEFAYSTDTQYF. For the CDR3, the DNA is TGTGCCAGCAGTGAAGAATTTGCATATAGCACAGATACGCAGTATTTT.

The gene calls are TRBV3-1 and TRBJ2-1; 12 bases line up with TRBD2. The CDR3 is made up of 15 amino acids. J was trimmed by 11 bases and V by 4 bases; bases with no gene match: 9. Germline CDR1 and CDR2: LGHDT and YNNKEL (reference sequence). CDR3 DNA: TGTGCCAGCAGCCCCTCTCTAGCGGGAGGGCCGAAGCAGTTCTTC. It specifies CASSPSLAGGPKQFF.

The chain links TRBV28 to TRBJ2-1; D is unclear. Germline V lookup: CDR1 MDHEN, CDR2 SYDVKM. V was pared by 9 bases and J by 4 bases, with 13 bases between. This CDR3 is 13 amino acids long. Here the CDR3 DNA reads TGTGCCAGTGTGGGAAAGGGATACAATGAGCAGTTCTTC. Its protein is CASVGKGYNEQFF.

J is TRBJ2-2 and V is TRBV5-1; D ambiguous. CDR1 is SGHRS and CDR2 is YFSETQ in the germline V gene. This CDR3 contains 15 residues. Trimming left V 1 base short and J 0 bases short, with 7 bases between. The CDR3 DNA sequence: TGCGCCAGCAGCTTGACCACCGCGAACACCGGGGAGCTGTTTTTT. This gives the protein CASSLTTANTGELFF.

The chain has TRBV12-3 or TRBV12-4 and TRBJ1-5, with D perhaps TRBD1 (5 bases). The V gene lost 2 bases and the J gene lost 4 bases, with 9 bases spanning the gap. CDR3 length: 14 residues. CDR3 nucleotides: TGTGCCAGCAGTTTATGGGACGGTAATCAGCCCCAGCATTTT. It encodes CASSLWDGNQPQHF.

This rearrangement joins TRBV7-3 to TRBJ2-1; 8 positions match TRBD1. The germline V gene encodes CDR1 SGHTA and CDR2 FQGTGA. The ends lost 4 bases at V and 3 bases at J; junction bases unmatched: 5. The CDR3 length is 15 residues. CDR3 coding DNA: TGTGCCAGCAGCTCTGACAGGGGATACTACAATGAGCAGTTCTTC. This encodes CASSSDRGYYNEQFF. The complete variable domain, with remaining parts taken from reference TRBV7-3 and TRBJ2-1, reads GAGVSQTPSNKVTEKGKYVELRCDPISGHTALYWYRQSLGQGPEFLIYFQGTGAADDSGLPNDRFFAVRPEGSVSTLKIQRTERGDSAVYLCASSSDRGYYNEQFFGPGTRLTVL.